The T cell receptor beta chain under discussion was sequenced for a study of blood T cell repertoires in COVID-19. Looking at the study overall: Samples came from the United States, Italy and Spain, spanning acute and convalescent COVID-19. Sources were T cells, B-cell-depleted T cells, or PBMCs; the material itself was cDNA or gDNA.

As processed by the authors: Reference gene primer amplification yielded estimated nucleated cell counts. Some clones are missing from TCRdb's copy, which holds only in-frame ones; the method was immunoSEQ multiplex PCR. Clone size and V and J calls were adopted from that table, with D and trimming inferred from the DNA. This table holds about 220,000 clones, around 82% found once. Per the germline V gene, CDR1 is MDHEN and CDR2 is SYDVKM. The CDR3 has 14 residues. The V gene lost 6 bases and the J gene lost 3 bases, with 11 bases spanning the gap. The V gene is TRBV28, the J gene TRBJ1-4; TRBD1 is a possible D gene (6 bases). Source material: peripheral blood. The TCR was taken from a human donor in a cohort sampled during active COVID-19. CDR3 protein: CASSLQGANEKLFF. For the CDR3, the DNA is TGTGCCAGCAGCTTACAGGGCGCTAATGAAAAACTGTTTTTT.